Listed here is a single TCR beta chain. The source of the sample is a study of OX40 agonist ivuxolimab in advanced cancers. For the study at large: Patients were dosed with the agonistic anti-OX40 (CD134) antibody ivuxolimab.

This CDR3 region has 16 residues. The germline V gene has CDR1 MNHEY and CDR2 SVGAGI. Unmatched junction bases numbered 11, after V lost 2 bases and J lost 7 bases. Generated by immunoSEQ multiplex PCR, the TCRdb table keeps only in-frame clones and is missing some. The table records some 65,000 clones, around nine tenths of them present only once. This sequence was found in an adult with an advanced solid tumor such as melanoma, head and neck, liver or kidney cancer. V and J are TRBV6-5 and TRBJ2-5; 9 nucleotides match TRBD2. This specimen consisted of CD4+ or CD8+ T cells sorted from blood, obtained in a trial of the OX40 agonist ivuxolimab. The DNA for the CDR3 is TGTGCCAGCAGTTACGGGAGGCTAGCGGGGAAGGTGACCCAGTACTTC. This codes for CASSYGRLAGKVTQYF.